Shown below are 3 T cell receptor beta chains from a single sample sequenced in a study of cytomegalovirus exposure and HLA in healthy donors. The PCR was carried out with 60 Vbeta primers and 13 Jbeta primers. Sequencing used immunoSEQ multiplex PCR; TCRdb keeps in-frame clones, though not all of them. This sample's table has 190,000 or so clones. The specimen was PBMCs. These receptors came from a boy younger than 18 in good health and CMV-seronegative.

This CDR3 is CASRRDRPPYEQYF. In DNA, the CDR3 is TGTGCCAGCAGACGGGACAGGCCCCCCTACGAGCAGTACTTC. The chain combines TRBV6-5 with TRBJ2-5, with TRBD1 matching over 8 bases. With the DNA end fitting TRBJ2-7 better, the J assignment may be wrong. Per the germline V gene, CDR1 is MNHEY and CDR2 is SVGAGI. The CDR3 sequence is 14 residues long.

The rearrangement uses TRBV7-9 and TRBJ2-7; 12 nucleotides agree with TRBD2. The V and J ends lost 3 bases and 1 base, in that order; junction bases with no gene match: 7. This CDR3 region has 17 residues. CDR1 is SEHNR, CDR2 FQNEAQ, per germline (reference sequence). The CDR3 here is CASSFPLAGGPSYEQYF. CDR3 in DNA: TGTGCCAGCAGCTTCCCACTAGCGGGGGGCCCATCCTACGAGCAGTACTTC.

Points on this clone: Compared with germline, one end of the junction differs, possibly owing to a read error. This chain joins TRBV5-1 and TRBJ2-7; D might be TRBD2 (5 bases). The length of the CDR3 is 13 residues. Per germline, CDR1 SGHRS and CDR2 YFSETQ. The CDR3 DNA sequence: TGCGCCAGCAGCTTGGGCAGAGACTACGAGCAGCACTTC. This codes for CASSLGRDYEQHF.